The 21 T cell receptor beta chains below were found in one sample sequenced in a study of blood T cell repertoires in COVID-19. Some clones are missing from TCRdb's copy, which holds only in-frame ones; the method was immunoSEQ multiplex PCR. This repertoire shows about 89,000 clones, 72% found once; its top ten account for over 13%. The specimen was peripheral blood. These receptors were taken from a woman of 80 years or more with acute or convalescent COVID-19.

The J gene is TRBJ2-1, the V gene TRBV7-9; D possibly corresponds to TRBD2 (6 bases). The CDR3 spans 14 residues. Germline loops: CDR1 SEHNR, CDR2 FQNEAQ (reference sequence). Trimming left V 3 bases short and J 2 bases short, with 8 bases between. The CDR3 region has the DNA TGTGCCAGCAGCTTGACTAGAACCTACAATGAGCAGTTCTTC. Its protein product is CASSLTRTYNEQFF. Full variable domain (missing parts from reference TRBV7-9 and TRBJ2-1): DTGVSQNPRHKITKRGQNVTFRCDPISEHNRLYWYRQTLGQGPEFLTYFQNEAQLEKSRLLSDRFSAERPKGSFSTLEIQRTEQGDSAMYLCASSLTRTYNEQFFGPGTRLTVL.

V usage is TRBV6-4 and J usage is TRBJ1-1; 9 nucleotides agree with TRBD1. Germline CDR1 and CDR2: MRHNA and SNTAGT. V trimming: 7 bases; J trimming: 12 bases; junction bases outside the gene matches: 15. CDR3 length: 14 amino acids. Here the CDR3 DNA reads TGTGCCAGCACGCCTACACCGGGACAGGGTATGTCTTTCTTT. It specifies CASTPTPGQGMSFF.

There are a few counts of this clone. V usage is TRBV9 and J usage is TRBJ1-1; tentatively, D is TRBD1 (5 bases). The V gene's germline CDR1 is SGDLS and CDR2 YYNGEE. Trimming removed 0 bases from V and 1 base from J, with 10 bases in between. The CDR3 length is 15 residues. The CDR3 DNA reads TGTGCCAGCAGCGTAGACGTGACAGCGAACACTGAAGCTTTCTTT. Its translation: CASSVDVTANTEAFF.

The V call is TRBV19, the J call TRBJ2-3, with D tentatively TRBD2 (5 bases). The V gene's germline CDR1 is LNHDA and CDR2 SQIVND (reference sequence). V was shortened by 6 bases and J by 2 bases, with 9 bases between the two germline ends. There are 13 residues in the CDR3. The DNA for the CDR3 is TGTGCCAGTAGCGGGGATGACACAGATACGCAGTATTTT. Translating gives CASSGDDTDTQYF.

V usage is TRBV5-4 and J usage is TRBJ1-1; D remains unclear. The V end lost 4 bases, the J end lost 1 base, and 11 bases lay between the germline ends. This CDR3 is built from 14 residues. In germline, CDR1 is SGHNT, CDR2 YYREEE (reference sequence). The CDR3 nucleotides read TGTGCCAGCAGCGCGGGATCTTCGAACACTGAAGCTTTCTTT. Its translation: CASSAGSSNTEAFF.

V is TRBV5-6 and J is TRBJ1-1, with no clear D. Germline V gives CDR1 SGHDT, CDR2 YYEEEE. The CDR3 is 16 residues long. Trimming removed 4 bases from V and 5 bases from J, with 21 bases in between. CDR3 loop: CASSPATLVPETEAFF. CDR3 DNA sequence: TGTGCCAGCAGCCCCGCGACACTAGTCCCTGAGACTGAAGCTTTCTTT.

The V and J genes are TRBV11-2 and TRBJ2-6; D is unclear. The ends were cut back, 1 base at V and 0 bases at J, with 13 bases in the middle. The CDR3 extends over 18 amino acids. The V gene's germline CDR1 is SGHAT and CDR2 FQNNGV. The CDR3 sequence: CASSLVPSGSSGANVLTF. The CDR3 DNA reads TGTGCCAGCAGCTTAGTTCCGTCGGGTAGCTCTGGGGCCAACGTCCTGACTTTC. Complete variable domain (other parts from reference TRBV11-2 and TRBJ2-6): EAGVAQSPRYKIIEKRQSVAFWCNPISGHATLYWYQQILGQGPKLLIQFQNNGVVDDSQLPKDRFSAERLKGVDSTLKIQPAKLEDSAVYLCASSLVPSGSSGANVLTFGAGSRLTVL.

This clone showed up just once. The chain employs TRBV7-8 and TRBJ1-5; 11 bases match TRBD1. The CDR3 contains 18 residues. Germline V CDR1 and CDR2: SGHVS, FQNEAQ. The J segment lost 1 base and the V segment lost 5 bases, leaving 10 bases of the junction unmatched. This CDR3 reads CASSATRTGGYSNQPQHF. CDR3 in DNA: TGTGCCAGCAGCGCGACCCGGACAGGGGGCTACAGCAATCAGCCCCAGCATTTT.

The CDR3 sequence: CASSSRDRGHYEQYF. CDR3 nucleotide sequence: TGTGCCAGCAGTTCCCGGGACAGGGGGCATTACGAGCAGTACTTC. The J gene is TRBJ2-7, the V gene TRBV27; 12 positions match TRBD1. The junction had 5 bases not matched to a gene; V was cut back by 4 bases and J by 4 bases. Germline V gene sequence: CDR1 MNHEY, CDR2 SMNVEV (reference sequence). CDR3 length: 15 residues.

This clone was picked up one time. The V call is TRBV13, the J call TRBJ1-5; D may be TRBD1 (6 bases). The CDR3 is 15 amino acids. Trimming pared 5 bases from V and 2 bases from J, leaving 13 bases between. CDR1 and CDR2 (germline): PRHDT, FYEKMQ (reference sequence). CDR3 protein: CASSIQGLGNQPQHF. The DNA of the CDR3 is TGTGCCAGCAGCATCCAGGGGCTGGGCAATCAGCCCCAGCATTTT.

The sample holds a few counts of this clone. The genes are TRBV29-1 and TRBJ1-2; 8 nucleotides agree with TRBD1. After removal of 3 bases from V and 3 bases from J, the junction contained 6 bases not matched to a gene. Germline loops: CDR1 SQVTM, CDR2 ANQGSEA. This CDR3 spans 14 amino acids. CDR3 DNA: TGCAGCGTTGACCCGGACAGGGAGGACTATGGCTACACCTTC. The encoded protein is CSVDPDREDYGYTF.

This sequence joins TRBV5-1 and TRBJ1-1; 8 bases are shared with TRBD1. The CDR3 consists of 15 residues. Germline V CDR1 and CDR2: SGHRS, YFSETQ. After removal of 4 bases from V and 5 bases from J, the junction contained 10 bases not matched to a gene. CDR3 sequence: CASSEKANRGTEAFF. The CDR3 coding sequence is TGCGCCAGCAGCGAGAAGGCTAACAGGGGGACTGAAGCTTTCTTT.

For the CDR3, the DNA is TGTGCCAGCGCCGCTGATAGCTCCTACAATGAGCAGTTCTTC. Translating gives CASAADSSYNEQFF. This chain joins TRBV5-4 and TRBJ2-1; D not resolved. CDR1 is SGHNT and CDR2 is YYREEE in the germline V gene (reference sequence). V was trimmed by 7 bases and J by 0 bases, leaving 11 bases between them. This CDR3 has 14 residues.

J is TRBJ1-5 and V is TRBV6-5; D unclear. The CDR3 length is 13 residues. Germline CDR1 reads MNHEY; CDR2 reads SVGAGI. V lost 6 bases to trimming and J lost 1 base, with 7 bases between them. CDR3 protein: CASRTGSNQPQHF. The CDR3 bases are TGTGCCAGCAGAACGGGGAGCAATCAGCCCCAGCATTTT.

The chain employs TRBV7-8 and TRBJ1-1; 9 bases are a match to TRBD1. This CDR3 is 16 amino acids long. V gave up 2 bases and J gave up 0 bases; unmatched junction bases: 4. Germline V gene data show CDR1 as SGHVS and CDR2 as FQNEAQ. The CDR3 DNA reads TGTGCCAGCAGCTTATCACAGGGGGCGTTGAACACTGAAGCTTTCTTT. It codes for CASSLSQGALNTEAFF. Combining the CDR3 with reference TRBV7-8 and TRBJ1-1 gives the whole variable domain GAGVSQSPRYKVAKRGQDVALRCDPISGHVSLFWYQQALGQGPEFLTYFQNEAQLDKSGLPSDRFFAERPEGSVSTLKIQRTQQEDSAVYLCASSLSQGALNTEAFFGQGTRLTVV.

DNA of the CDR3: TGTGCCAGCAGCTCTCGGACAGGGGGGGATCTGGGCTACACCTTC. Translation gives CASSSRTGGDLGYTF. The V gene is TRBV7-2, the J gene TRBJ1-2; 10 bases align to TRBD1. V lost 4 bases and J lost 8; bases outside the gene matches: 10. This CDR3 is 15 amino acids long. Germline V CDR1 and CDR2: SGHTA, FQGNSA.

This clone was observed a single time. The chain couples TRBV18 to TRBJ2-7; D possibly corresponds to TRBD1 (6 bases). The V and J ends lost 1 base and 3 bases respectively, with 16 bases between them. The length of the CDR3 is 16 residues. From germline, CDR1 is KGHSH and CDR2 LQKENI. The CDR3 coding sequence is TGTGCCAGCTCACCACAGCCGGACAGTCTGGGCTACGAGCAGTACTTC. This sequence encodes CASSPQPDSLGYEQYF.

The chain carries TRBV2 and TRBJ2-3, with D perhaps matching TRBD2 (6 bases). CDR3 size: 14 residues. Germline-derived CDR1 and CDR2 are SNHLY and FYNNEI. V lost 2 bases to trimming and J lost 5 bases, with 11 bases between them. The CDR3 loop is CASSETPGVDTQYF. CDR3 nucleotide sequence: TGTGCCAGCAGTGAAACTCCGGGGGTAGATACGCAGTATTTT.

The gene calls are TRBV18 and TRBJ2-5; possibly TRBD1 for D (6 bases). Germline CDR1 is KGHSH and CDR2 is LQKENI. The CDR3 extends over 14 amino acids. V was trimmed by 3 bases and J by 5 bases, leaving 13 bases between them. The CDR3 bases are TGTGCCAGCTCACCTATCACAGGGTACGAGACCCAGTACTTC. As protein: CASSPITGYETQYF.

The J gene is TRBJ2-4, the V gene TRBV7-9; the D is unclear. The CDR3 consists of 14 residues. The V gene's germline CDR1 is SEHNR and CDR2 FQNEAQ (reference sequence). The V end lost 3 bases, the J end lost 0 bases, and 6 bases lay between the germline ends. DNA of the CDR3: TGTGCCAGCAGCTTCGACAAAGCCAAAAACATTCAGTACTTC. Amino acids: CASSFDKAKNIQYF.

CDR3 loop: CASSEQVSTDTQYF. CDR3 coding DNA: TGTGCCAGCAGCGAGCAGGTCAGCACAGATACGCAGTATTTT. This chain joins TRBV5-5 and TRBJ2-3; D not resolved. Germline V gene data show CDR1 as SGHKS and CDR2 as YYEKEE (reference sequence). The CDR3 contains 14 residues. Trimming pared 4 bases from V and 0 bases from J, leaving 9 bases between.